A single count supports the clone carrying this T cell receptor (beta chain). The antigen is unknown. Measured with immunoSEQ multiplex PCR; TCRdb has only the in-frame clones, and not every one. The sample yields 200,000 to 300,000 clones, around 86% seen once. The sample belongs to a study of cytomegalovirus exposure and HLA in healthy donors. Overall study findings and caveats: Altogether, 160 or so TCR beta chains were recorded as cytomegalovirus-associated. A few CMV-associated chains were confirmed in vitro to be specific for CMV antigens.

V gave up 6 bases and J gave up 3 bases, with 9 bases separating them. This CDR3 has 14 residues. Germline values: CDR1 LNHDA, CDR2 SQIVND (reference sequence). Sequencing was done on a sample of PBMCs. This receptor was obtained from a woman aged 25 to 39 in good health and CMV-seropositive. This chain links TRBV19 with TRBJ2-6; weak D call: TRBD1 (5 bases). As DNA, the CDR3 is TGTGCCAGTAGGGGGCAGTTTGGGGCCAACGTCCTGACTTTC. Its protein is CASRGQFGANVLTF.